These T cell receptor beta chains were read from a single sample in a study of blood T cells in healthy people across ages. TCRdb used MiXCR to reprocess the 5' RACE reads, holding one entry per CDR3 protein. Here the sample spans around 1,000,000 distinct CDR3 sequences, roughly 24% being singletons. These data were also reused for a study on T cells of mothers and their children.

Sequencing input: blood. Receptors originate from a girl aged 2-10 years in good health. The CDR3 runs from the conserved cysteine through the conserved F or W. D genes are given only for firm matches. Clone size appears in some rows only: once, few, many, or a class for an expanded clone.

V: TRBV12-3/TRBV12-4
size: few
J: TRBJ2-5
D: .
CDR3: CASSFLGFGLLGETQYF
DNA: TGTGCCAGCAGTTTTCTCGGATTCGGACTACTCGGGGAGACCCAGTACTTC

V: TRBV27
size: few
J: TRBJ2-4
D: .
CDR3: CASSFGPPIAKNIQYF
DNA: TGTGCCAGCAGTTTTGGTCCACCTATAGCCAAAAACATTCAGTACTTC

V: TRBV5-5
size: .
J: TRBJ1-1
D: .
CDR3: CASSVGPIGTEAFF
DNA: TGTGCCAGCAGCGTTGGACCGATTGGCACTGAAGCTTTCTTT

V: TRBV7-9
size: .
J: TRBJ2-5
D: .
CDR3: CASSLLRDFFQETQYF
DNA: TGTGCCAGCAGCTTGCTCCGGGACTTCTTCCAAGAGACCCAGTACTTC

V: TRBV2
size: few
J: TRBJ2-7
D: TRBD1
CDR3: CAIRQGTYEQYF
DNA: TGTGCCATAAGACAGGGAACCTACGAGCAGTACTTC

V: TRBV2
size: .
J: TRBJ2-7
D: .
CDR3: CASIAGNSYEQYF
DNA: TGTGCCAGCATCGCCGGGAACTCCTACGAGCAGTACTTC

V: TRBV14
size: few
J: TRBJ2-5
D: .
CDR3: CASSQWLTSAQYF
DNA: TGTGCCAGCAGCCAATGGCTTACCTCAGCCCAGTACTTC

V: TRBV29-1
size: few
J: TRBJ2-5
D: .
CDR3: CSVDDGGKETQYF
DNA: TGCAGCGTTGATGATGGGGGGAAAGAGACCCAGTACTTC

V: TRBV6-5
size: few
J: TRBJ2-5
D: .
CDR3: CASSRLVGETQYF
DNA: TGTGCCAGCAGTAGACTAGTGGGGGAGACCCAGTACTTC

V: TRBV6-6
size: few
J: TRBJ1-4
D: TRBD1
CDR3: CASSHGQGAKLFF
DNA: TGTGCCAGCAGCCACGGACAGGGGGCAAAACTGTTTTTT

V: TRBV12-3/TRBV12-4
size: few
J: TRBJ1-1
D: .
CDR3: CASGLAGAEAFF
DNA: TGTGCCAGCGGATTGGCTGGAGCTGAAGCTTTCTTT

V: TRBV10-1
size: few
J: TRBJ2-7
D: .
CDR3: CASRLRGTFYEQYF
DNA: TGCGCCAGCCGACTCCGGGGCACCTTCTACGAGCAGTACTTC

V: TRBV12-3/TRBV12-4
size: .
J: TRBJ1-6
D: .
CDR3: CASNPQGFYSPLHF
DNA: TGTGCCAGCAACCCGCAGGGTTTCTATTCACCCCTCCACTTT

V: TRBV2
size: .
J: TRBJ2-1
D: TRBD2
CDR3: CASTGGDSYNEQFF
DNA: TGTGCCAGCACTGGGGGGGACTCTTACAATGAGCAGTTCTTC

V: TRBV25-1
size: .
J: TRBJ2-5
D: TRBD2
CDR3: CASIGLEETQYF
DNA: TGTGCCAGCATTGGACTAGAAGAGACCCAGTACTTC

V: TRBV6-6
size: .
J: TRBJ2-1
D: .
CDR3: CASSYFSNNEQFF
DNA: TGTGCCAGCAGTTACTTCTCAAACAATGAGCAGTTCTTC

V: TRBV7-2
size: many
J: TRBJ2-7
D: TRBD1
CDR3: CASSSRDRGYEQYF
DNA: TGTGCCAGCAGCTCCCGGGACAGGGGCTACGAGCAGTACTTC

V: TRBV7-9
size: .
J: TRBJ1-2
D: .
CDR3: CASSLLQGNLATLYGYTF
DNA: TGTGCCAGCAGCTTGCTTCAGGGTAACTTAGCCACACTCTATGGCTACACCTTC

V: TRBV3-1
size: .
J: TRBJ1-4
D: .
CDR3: CASSSTHLNEKLFF
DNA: TGTGCCAGCAGCTCCACCCATCTTAATGAAAAACTGTTTTTT

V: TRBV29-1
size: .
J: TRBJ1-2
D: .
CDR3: CSDLNWGPGTYGYTF
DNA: TGCAGCGACTTGAATTGGGGCCCCGGGACCTATGGCTACACCTTC

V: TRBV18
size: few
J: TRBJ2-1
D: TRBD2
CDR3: CASSPPGGGYNEQFF
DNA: TGTGCCAGCTCACCACCTGGCGGGGGCTACAATGAGCAGTTCTTC

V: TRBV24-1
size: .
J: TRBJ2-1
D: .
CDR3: CATSAPETGNNEQFF
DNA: TGTGCCACCAGTGCCCCCGAGACCGGAAACAATGAGCAGTTCTTC

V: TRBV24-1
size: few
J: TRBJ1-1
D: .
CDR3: CATSDLRVLVEAFF
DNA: TGTGCCACCAGTGATTTGAGGGTTCTAGTCGAAGCTTTCTTT

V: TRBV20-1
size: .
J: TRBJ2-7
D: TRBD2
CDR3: CSARDLVSGRDPYEQYF
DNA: TGCAGTGCTAGAGACTTAGTTTCGGGGAGGGATCCCTACGAGCAGTACTTC

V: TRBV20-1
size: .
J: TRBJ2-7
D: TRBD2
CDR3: CSARDSSGHYEQYF
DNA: TGCAGTGCTAGAGACTCTAGCGGGCACTACGAGCAGTACTTC

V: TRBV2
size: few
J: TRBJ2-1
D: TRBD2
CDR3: CASSEAWAGGLDNEQFF
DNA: TGTGCCAGCAGTGAAGCGTGGGCGGGGGGGCTGGACAATGAGCAGTTCTTC

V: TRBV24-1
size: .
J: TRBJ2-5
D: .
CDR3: CATSDRWTGGETQYF
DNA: TGTGCCACCAGTGATCGATGGACCGGGGGAGAGACCCAGTACTTC

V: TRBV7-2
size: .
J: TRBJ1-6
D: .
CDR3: CASSSPPFNSPLHF
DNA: TGTGCCAGCAGCTCCCCACCATTTAATTCACCCCTCCACTTT

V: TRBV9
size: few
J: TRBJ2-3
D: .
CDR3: CASSVGGMDTQYF
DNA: TGTGCCAGCAGCGTTGGGGGGATGGATACGCAGTATTTT

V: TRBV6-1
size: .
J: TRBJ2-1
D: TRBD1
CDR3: CASSEQGGHNEQFF
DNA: TGTGCCAGCAGCGAACAGGGGGGTCACAATGAGCAGTTCTTC

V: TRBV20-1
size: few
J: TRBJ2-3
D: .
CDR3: CSAQHPGGDTQYF
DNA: TGCAGTGCGCAACACCCGGGCGGGGATACGCAGTATTTT

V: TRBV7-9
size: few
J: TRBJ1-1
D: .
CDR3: CASAFLNTEAFF
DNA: TGTGCCAGCGCCTTTTTGAACACTGAAGCTTTCTTT

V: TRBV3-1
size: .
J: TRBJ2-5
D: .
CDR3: CASSLRSAGETQYF
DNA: TGTGCCAGCAGCCTTAGATCCGCGGGAGAGACCCAGTACTTC

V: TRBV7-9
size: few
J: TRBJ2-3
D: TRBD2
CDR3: CASSSTETSGGYDTQYF
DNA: TGTGCCAGCAGCTCGACTGAGACTAGCGGGGGATACGATACGCAGTATTTT

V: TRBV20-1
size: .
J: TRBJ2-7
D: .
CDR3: CSARDNRAGLYEQYF
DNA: TGCAGTGCTAGAGATAACAGGGCAGGTCTCTACGAGCAGTACTTC

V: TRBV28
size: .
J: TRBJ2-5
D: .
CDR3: CASSLSISVEETQYF
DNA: TGTGCCAGCAGTTTATCTATATCGGTGGAAGAGACCCAGTACTTC

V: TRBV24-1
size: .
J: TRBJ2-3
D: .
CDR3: CATEGGVTDTQYF
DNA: TGTGCCACGGAAGGGGGGGTAACAGATACGCAGTATTTT

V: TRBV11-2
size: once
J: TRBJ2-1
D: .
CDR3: CASSSPYSTLSYNEHFF
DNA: TGTGCCAGCAGCTCCCCTTACTCCACTCTAAGCTACAATGAGCATTTCTTC

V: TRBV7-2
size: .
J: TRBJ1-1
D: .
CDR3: CASSLATYTEAFF
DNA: TGTGCCAGCAGCTTAGCGACCTACACTGAAGCTTTCTTT

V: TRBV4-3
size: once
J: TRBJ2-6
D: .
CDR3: CASSQDIQGVFSGANVLTF
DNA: TGCGCCAGCAGCCAAGATATCCAGGGAGTTTTCTCTGGGGCCAACGTCCTGACTTTC

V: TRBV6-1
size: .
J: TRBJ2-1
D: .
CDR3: CASSQTEPHSYNEQFF
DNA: TGTGCCAGCAGTCAGACGGAACCCCACTCCTACAATGAGCAGTTCTTC

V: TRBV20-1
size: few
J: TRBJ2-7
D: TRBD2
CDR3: CSAREGGGAYEQYF
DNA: TGCAGTGCTAGAGAGGGCGGGGGGGCCTACGAGCAGTACTTC